The clone carrying this TCR beta chain appeared a few times. The sample belongs to a study of T-cell reconstitution after alpha-beta-depleted transplantation in children. TCRbeta library preparation incorporated unique molecular identifiers. MiXCR was run by TCRdb on the PCR reads, yielding one entry per CDR3 protein. The sample shows a few hundred thousand distinct CDR3 sequences, about an eighth of them seen only once. This CDR3 is built from 15 residues. Germline CDR1 LGHDT, CDR2 YNNKEL (reference sequence). V lost 2 bases, J lost 2 bases, and 4 bases stayed unmatched. Material: PBMCs, obtained from the stem cell graft. The TCR was taken from a human donor who donated a stem cell graft to a child with Fanconi anemia. The chain combines TRBV3-1 with TRBJ1-2; the match to TRBD1 covers 8 bases. Written as DNA, the CDR3 is TGTGCCAGCAGCCAACTTTGGACAGGGAACTATGGCTACACCTTC. Its translation: CASSQLWTGNYGYTF.